The T cell receptor beta chain under discussion was sequenced for a study of cytomegalovirus exposure and HLA in healthy donors. General study points: A later analysis found first-cohort TCR clusters tended to co-occur in the 100 to 150 validation repertoires.

Per the germline V gene, CDR1 is SGDLS and CDR2 is YYNGEE. Trimming cost V 4 bases and J 4 bases; bases outside gene matches: 6. CDR3 length: 16 amino acids. Some clones are missing from TCRdb's copy, which holds only in-frame ones; the method was immunoSEQ multiplex PCR. The sample contains about 150,000 clones, about 88% of which appear only once. In the case of this clone: Its antigen remains unidentified.

The chain couples TRBV9 to TRBJ2-1, with TRBD2 matching 12 bases. The source is a young man in good health and CMV-seropositive. The sequencing sample was made of PBMCs. The CDR3 is CASSPRTSGTYNEQFF. The CDR3 DNA follows: TGTGCCAGCAGCCCCCGGACTAGCGGGACGTACAATGAGCAGTTCTTC.